This T cell receptor (beta chain) was profiled in a study of CD8 T cells in ankylosing spondylitis. With 7 bases removed from V and 2 bases from J, the gap between germline ends came to 13 bases. The CDR3 length is 13 residues. Germline-derived CDR1 and CDR2 are SQVTM and ANQGSEA. Points from the study as a whole: Clones linked to disease were reported to show significant enrichment in matched ankylosing spondylitis synovial fluid. Disease-linked clones bore a CD8+ phenotype and were relatively rare in peripheral blood. Roughly eight highly homologous variants made up a TCR beta motif that seemed to typify ankylosing spondylitis blood.

TCRdb re-analysed the 5' RACE reads in MiXCR, keeping a single row per CDR3 protein. The sample holds 200,000 to 250,000 distinct CDR3 sequences, roughly 8% seen once. In this sample, this clonotype turned up many times. Its target is unknown. This TCR was sampled from a female donor with ankylosing spondylitis or in good health (not recorded which). The sequenced material came from blood, either unsorted or a sorted T cell fraction (not recorded which). The J gene is TRBJ2-3, the V gene TRBV29-1; TRBD2 is a possible D gene (6 bases). The CDR3 coding sequence is TGCAGCGCTGGGGGGAGGAACACAGATACGCAGTATTTT. Protein product: CSAGGRNTDTQYF.